This T cell receptor (beta chain) was found in a study of blood T cells in healthy people across ages. There are a few counts of this clonotype. A second PCR of roughly 6 to 12 cycles used a sample-barcoded 5' primer and a J-beta primer mix. TCRdb reanalysed the 5' RACE reads using MiXCR and keeps one entry per CDR3 protein. The data show 800,000 or so distinct CDR3 sequences, more than 20% seen once. Donors ranged from about 6 to 95 years old and were healthy Caucasians in Russia. The V gene lost 0 bases and the J gene lost 1 base, with 10 bases spanning the gap. Germline CDR1 is SGHTS and CDR2 is YDEGEE. This CDR3 is built from 16 residues. This sample was also put to use in a study of T cells of mothers and their children. According to that study: Sample barcodes plus 2-4 random nucleotides came from the M1S primer.

The receptor was derived from a boy between 10 and 17 years old in good health. Sequencing was performed on blood. This chain joins TRBV5-8 and TRBJ2-2; D gene uncertain. CDR3 amino acids: CASSLAFTLNTGELFF. DNA for the CDR3: TGTGCCAGCAGCTTGGCCTTCACTCTGAACACCGGGGAGCTGTTTTTT.